This is a list of T cell receptor beta chains from one sample in a study of the immune and genomic landscape of osteosarcoma. Generated by immunoSEQ multiplex PCR, the TCRdb table keeps only in-frame clones and is missing some. In the table there are more than 850 clones, 50% to 70% of which are singletons. The sample taken for sequencing was tumor tissue from a local recurrence in the femur. The receptor set was obtained from a man between 65 and 85 years old with osteosarcoma. Both conserved end residues are part of each CDR3. The D gene is left open where the match is weak. A clone size is listed for some rows: how often the clone was seen (once, few, many), or a class if it is expanded.

V	size	J	D	CDR3	DNA
TRBV6-4	-	TRBJ2-4	TRBD1	CASRPEMGQGAWAKNIQYF	TGTGCCAGCAGACCCGAGATGGGACAGGGGGCCTGGGCCAAAAACATTCAGTACTTC
TRBV11-1	few	TRBJ2-2	-	CASSWGSVTGELFF	TGTGCCAGCAGCTGGGGCAGTGTCACCGGGGAGCTGTTTTTT
TRBV9	-	TRBJ1-2	-	CASSVVAANYGYTF	TGTGCCAGCAGCGTAGTGGCAGCAAACTATGGCTACACCTTC
TRBV30	few	TRBJ1-6	-	CAWSAGTNNSPLHF	TGTGCCTGGAGTGCAGGAACGAATAATTCACCCCTCCACTTT
TRBV5-1	-	TRBJ1-1	-	CASSLGDRQNTEAFF	TGCGCCAGCAGCTTGGGAGACAGACAGAACACTGAAGCTTTCTTT
TRBV4-2	few	TRBJ1-1	-	CASSPTDSKEAFF	TGTGCCAGCAGCCCGACAGACTCGAAGGAAGCTTTCTTT
TRBV6-5	-	TRBJ1-5	TRBD1	CASSPDRGRQHF	TGTGCCAGCAGTCCCGACAGGGGCCGACAGCATTTT
TRBV11-1	-	TRBJ1-2	-	CASSQGDNYGYTF	TGTGCCAGCAGCCAAGGGGACAACTATGGCTACACCTTC
TRBV9	-	TRBJ1-3	TRBD1	CASSVYRPGQIGNTIYF	TGTGCCAGCAGCGTATACAGGCCGGGACAGATCGGAAACACCATATATTTT
TRBV20-1	-	TRBJ2-3	-	CSASTDTQYF	TGCAGTGCTAGCACAGATACGCAGTATTTT
TRBV29-1	-	TRBJ2-1	TRBD1	CSAGGGQGANEQFF	TGCAGCGCCGGCGGGGGACAGGGGGCAAATGAGCAGTTCTTC
TRBV11-2	few	TRBJ2-5	-	CASSLRRGETQYF	TGTGCCAGCAGCCTAAGGAGGGGGGAGACCCAGTACTTC
TRBV5-6	-	TRBJ1-5	-	CASSWTRGNQPQHF	TGTGCCAGCAGCTGGACCCGGGGAAATCAGCCCCAGCATTTT
TRBV6-6	-	TRBJ2-5	-	CASSYLGRNQETQYF	TGTGCCAGCAGTTACTTGGGACGGAACCAAGAGACCCAGTACTTC
TRBV2	large	TRBJ1-5	-	CASSEGLSGQPQHF	TGTGCCAGCAGTGAAGGACTCTCTGGACAGCCCCAGCATTTT
TRBV2	large	TRBJ2-7	TRBD1	CASSEGTGMYEQYF	TGTGCCAGCAGTGAAGGGACAGGGATGTACGAGCAGTACTTC
TRBV30	few	TRBJ1-2	-	CAWSSRSGYYGYTF	TGTGCCTGGAGTTCGCGATCAGGGTACTATGGCTACACCTTC
TRBV5-1	once	TRBJ1-1	TRBD1	CASSLRQGGMNTEAFF	TGCGCCAGCAGCCTTCGACAGGGAGGCATGAACACTGAAGCTTTCTTT
TRBV5-4	-	TRBJ1-1	-	CASSPTVSTEAFF	TGTGCCAGCAGCCCGACAGTTAGCACTGAAGCTTTCTTT
TRBV7-5	-	TRBJ1-6	-	CASSLDFSSYNSPLHF	TGTGCCAGCAGCTTGGACTTCAGCTCCTATAATTCACCCCTCCACTTT
TRBV5-8	large	TRBJ1-5	-	CASSRGTVSNQPQHF	TGTGCCAGCAGCAGGGGGACGGTTAGCAATCAGCCCCAGCATTTT
TRBV7-9	-	TRBJ1-6	-	CASSLEQSSPLHF	TGTGCCAGCAGCTTAGAACAGTCCTCACCCCTCCACTTT
TRBV4-2	-	TRBJ2-6	-	CASSQGHFSGANVLTF	TGTGCCAGCAGCCAAGGGCACTTCTCTGGGGCCAACGTCCTGACTTTC
TRBV13	-	TRBJ2-5	-	CASSQGTNRETQYF	TGTGCCAGCAGCCAAGGGACGAATCGGGAGACCCAGTACTTC
TRBV5-6	few	TRBJ1-1	-	CASSFFDTEAFF	TGTGCCAGCAGCTTCTTCGACACTGAAGCTTTCTTT
TRBV6-6	-	TRBJ1-1	-	CASSYSGDWETEAFF	TGTGCCAGCAGTTACTCTGGGGACTGGGAGACTGAAGCTTTCTTT